This T cell receptor beta chain was documented in a study of control samples from healthy donors and cancer patients. Using immunoSEQ multiplex PCR, the repertoire was profiled, and TCRdb retains in-frame clones only, with some absent. The table includes around 70,000 clones, 80% to 90% detected once. V shed 3 bases and J 4 bases; nucleotides not matched to a gene: 1. The CDR3 has 13 residues. Looked up from germline, CDR1 is LNHNV and CDR2 is YYDKDF (reference sequence). The J gene is TRBJ1-1, the V gene TRBV15; 8 bases line up with TRBD1. Sequenced input: PBMCs. The TCR comes from a woman aged 45-65 years with head and neck cancer. In nucleotides, the CDR3 is TGTGCCACCAGCAGGGACAGGGCCACTGAAGCTTTCTTT. Protein product: CATSRDRATEAFF.